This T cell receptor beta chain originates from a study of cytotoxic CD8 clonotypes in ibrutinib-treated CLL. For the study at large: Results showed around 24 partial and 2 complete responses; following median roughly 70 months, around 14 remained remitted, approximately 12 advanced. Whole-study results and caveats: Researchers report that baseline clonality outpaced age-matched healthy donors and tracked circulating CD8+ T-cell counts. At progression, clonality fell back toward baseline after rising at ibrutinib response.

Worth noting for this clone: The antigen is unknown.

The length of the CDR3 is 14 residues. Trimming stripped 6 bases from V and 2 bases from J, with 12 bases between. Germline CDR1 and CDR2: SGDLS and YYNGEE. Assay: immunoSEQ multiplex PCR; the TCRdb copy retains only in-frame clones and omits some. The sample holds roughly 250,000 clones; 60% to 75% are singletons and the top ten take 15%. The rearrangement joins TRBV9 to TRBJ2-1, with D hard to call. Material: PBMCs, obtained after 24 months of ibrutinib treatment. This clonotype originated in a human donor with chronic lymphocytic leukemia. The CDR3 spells CASTPRVTYNEQFF. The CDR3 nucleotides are TGTGCCAGCACCCCACGGGTGACCTACAATGAGCAGTTCTTC.